The present entry profiles one T cell receptor (beta chain) with its context. Its antigen is currently unknown. This entry comes from a study of beta chain features in type 1 diabetes. Whole-study context: Patients shared similar age, gender and cell yields with healthy donors. Whole-study findings and limits: Moderate yet significant TCRB CDR3 shortening was seen in Type 1 diabetes patients in all four CD4+ subsets. VDJ junctions from patients with type 1 diabetes contained fewer insertions and more deletions.

Reverse transcribing all isolated RNA meant expressed TCRB transcripts were sequenced. About 3.6 million reads per sample on average were obtained from naive, central memory and regulatory T cell samples. The assay was immunoSEQ multiplex PCR, and TCRdb's table has in-frame clones only and misses some. The sample has 550,000 to 850,000 clones, about an eighth seen once. Germline loops: CDR1 SNHLY, CDR2 FYNNEI. V lost 6 bases and J 0 bases, leaving 11 bases between the germline ends. The CDR3 covers 15 residues. Isolation of CD4+ naive, central memory, regulatory and stem cell-like memory cells was achieved by sorting via CD45RO/CCR7/CD25/CD127/CD95/CD27.

This sequence joins TRBV2 and TRBJ1-4; D possibly corresponds to TRBD1 (6 bases). The source material was naive CD4+ T cells from blood. This TCR was recovered from a man aged 18 to 29 with type 1 diabetes. The CDR3 DNA reads as TGTGCCAGCAGAGCCTGGACAGCAACTAATGAAAAACTGTTTTTT. The encoded protein is CASRAWTATNEKLFF.